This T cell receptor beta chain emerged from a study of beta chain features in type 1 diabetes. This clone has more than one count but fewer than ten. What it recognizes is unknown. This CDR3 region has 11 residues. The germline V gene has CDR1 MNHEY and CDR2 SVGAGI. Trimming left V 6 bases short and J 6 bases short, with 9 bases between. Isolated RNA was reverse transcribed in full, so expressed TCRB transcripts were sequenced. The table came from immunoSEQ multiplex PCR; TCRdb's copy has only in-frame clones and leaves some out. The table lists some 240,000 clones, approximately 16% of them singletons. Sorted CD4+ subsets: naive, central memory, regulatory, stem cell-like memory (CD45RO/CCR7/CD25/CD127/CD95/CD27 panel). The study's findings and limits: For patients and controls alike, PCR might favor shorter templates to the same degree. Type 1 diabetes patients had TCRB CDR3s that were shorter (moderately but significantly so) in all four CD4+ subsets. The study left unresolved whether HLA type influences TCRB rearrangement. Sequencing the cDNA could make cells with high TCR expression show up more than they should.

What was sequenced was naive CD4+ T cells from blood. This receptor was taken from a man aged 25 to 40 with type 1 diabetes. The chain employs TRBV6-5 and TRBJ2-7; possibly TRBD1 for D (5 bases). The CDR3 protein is CASSSGPEQYF. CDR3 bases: TGTGCCAGCAGCTCAGGGCCCGAGCAGTACTTC.